This note documents a single T cell receptor beta chain sequence. Its antigen specificity is not known. It has no much larger one-base neighbor in the sample; base qualities were not kept. Per the publication, the time point label means: patch test 1, 2 weeks after DPC sensitization. The sample's treatment or condition label is to be understood as: therapeutic diphenylcyclopropenone sensitization with weekly scalp DPC. At every patch-test visit, the blood draw took place before the patch test was put on. To be eligible, patients had to be aged 18 to 70, diagnosed with alopecia and judged suitable for DPC therapy, while pregnant patients were excluded. Unfractionated whole blood was collected in Tempus Blood RNA tubes, and total RNA was extracted from that blood. This record comes from a study of human T cells and chemical hapten exposure (TCRdb year 2021). Study-level background: For sensitization, 2% DPC in acetone was applied to a 2 cm by 2 cm area of upper inner arm skin. Most of the patients in the cohort were female, and the cohort covered alopecia areata with under or over 50% scalp involvement, alopecia totalis and alopecia universalis. Patch testing on the upper back used Finn chambers containing 0.01% DPC, with scoring done after 6 days according to International Contact Dermatitis Research Group standards. For TCR sequencing, blood came from 25 to 35 alopecia patients at anywhere from one to four time points (pre-sensitization, 2, 6 and 24 weeks). Throughout the approximately 25-week study period, patients were also given weekly therapeutic DPC doses on the scalp. Libraries were combined into a pool for sequencing, and differences in TCR yield between samples came mainly from small differences in library volumes within the pool. Blood samples were taken from patients before sensitization (week 0) and then at 2, 6 and about 24 weeks after DPC sensitization. Peripheral blood TCR repertoire changes were tracked in vivo in alopecia patients during primary and secondary sensitization to the hapten diphenylcyclopropenone (DPC).

Libraries were prepared through RACE. Sequencing instrument: NextSeq 500. Library preparation attached unique molecular identifiers to individual cDNA molecules for quantitative, reproducible TCR counting. Both TCR alpha and TCR beta chains were sequenced from each blood RNA sample. The study's processing was this. The median number of TCRs per sample was 95,638, ranging from about 20,000 to 690,600. The Decombinator software suite was used to annotate the V, J and CDR3 of the TCR reads. For the PS versus PT1 abundance plots, all samples were subsampled to the same number of TCRs (28,000). TCRs were defined as expanded if absent before sensitization and observed at least eight times at the 2-week time point. In TCRdb, the public reads were trimmed at Q25 with fastp and aligned with MiXCR, with productive beta chains retained. Identical CDR3 protein sequences are pooled into one entry, listed with their most common genes and DNA. None of the V and J calls come from the authors' own analysis; TCRdb made them. A total of 180,000 or so distinct CDR3 sequences appear in this sample, 20% to 25% of them only once. Under 7% of the sample comes from the top ten.

CDR1 and CDR2 (SGHNT, YYREEE) derive from the germline V gene (reference sequence). The CDR3 runs 13 residues from the cysteine to the phenylalanine. Just CDR3 DNA is preserved here, 39 bases in frame from base 1. V loses 3 bases of germline sequence and J loses 6 bases, and the interval between the two ends is 11 bases. What the research found in general, with its limitations: Because every patient had alopecia, a presumed autoimmune disease, the patients' immune response might differ from that of healthy individuals. DPC sensitization did not change the number of TCRs with a frequency above 1 in 1000, and there was no evidence of changes in global repertoire structure. The number of PT1 expanded TCRs positively correlated with patch test score, significant at thresholds 8, 16 and 32 but not 4. Repeated subsampling changed both the strength of the expansion versus patch-test correlation and the threshold at which the correlation became significant. Expanded TCRs formed significantly more large CDR3 similarity clusters than pre-sensitization or healthy control sets, consistent with antigen-driven responses.

This chain is built from TRBV5-4 and TRBJ2-3, with the D gene call left open. Specimen: whole blood, collected in connection with sensitization to the hapten diphenylcyclopropenone (DPC). The clonotype was recovered from a woman aged 45-60 years with alopecia areata. Some clones in this sample may be carry-over from other donors' samples. This receptor has the CDR3 CASSSSNSDTQYF. The nucleotides read TGTGCCAGCAGCTCGTCGAACTCGGATACGCAGTATTTT. The CDR3, completed at both ends by the reference TRBV5-4 and TRBJ2-3 genes, gives the full variable domain ETGVTQSPTHLIKTRGQQVTLRCSSQSGHNTVSWYQQALGQGPQFIFQYYREEENGRGNFPPRFSGLQFPNYSSELNVNALELDDSALYLCASSSSNSDTQYFGPGTRLTVL.